This T cell receptor (beta chain) appears in the sequencing data of a study of CD8+ T cells in alopecia areata. Overall study: Treated patients received oral tofacitinib, 5 to 10 mg twice daily. Tofacitinib administration persisted for 6 to 18 months, succeeded by 6 months off drug. Study-wide results and limits: During tofacitinib treatment, many expanded lesional clones remained in scalp and blood. Baseline CD8+ expansion's link to response remains uncertain, as there was one nonresponder.

Looked up from germline, CDR1 is SGDLS and CDR2 is YYNGEE. The CDR3 loop spans 15 amino acids. The V and J ends lost 0 bases and 4 bases respectively, with 13 bases between them. Sequencing used cDNA as its template, made by extracting RNA and reverse transcribing it. TCRdb's table, derived via immunoSEQ multiplex PCR, lists solely in-frame clones and lacks some. There are around 200,000 clones in the sample; about 60% occur only once, and around an eighth lies in the top ten. Specified treatment: oral pan-JAK inhibitor, 5-10 mg twice daily. About this clone itself: The antigen is not known.

The chain couples TRBV9 to TRBJ2-5; the D gene is possibly TRBD1 (6 bases). Sequencing was performed on CD8+ T cells sorted from blood, taken at week 24, from a patient treated with tofacitinib. The receptor comes from a human donor with alopecia areata. The CDR3 loop is CASSVATGLGETQYF. CDR3 sequence (DNA): TGTGCCAGCAGCGTAGCTACAGGGTTGGGAGAGACCCAGTACTTC.